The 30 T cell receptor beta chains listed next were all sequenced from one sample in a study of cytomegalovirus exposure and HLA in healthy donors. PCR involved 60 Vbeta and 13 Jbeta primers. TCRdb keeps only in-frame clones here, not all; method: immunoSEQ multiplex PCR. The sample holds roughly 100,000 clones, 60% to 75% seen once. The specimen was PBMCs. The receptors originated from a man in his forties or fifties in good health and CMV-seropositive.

The CDR3 loop is CASSLYRSTSGQETQYF. The CDR3 DNA reads as TGTGCCAGCAGTTTATATAGGTCGACTAGCGGTCAAGAGACCCAGTACTTC. This chain uses TRBV28 with TRBJ2-5; 9 bases fit TRBD2. Germline CDR1 and CDR2: MDHEN and SYDVKM. This CDR3 is 17 amino acids long. Unmatched junction bases numbered 8, after V lost 1 base and J lost 2 bases.

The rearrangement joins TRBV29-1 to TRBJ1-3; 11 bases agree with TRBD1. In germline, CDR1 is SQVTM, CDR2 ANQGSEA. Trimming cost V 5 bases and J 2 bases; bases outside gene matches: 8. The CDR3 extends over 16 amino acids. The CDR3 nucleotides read TGCAGCGTTCTCTATGGACAGGGGGCAACTGGAAACACCATATATTTT. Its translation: CSVLYGQGATGNTIYF. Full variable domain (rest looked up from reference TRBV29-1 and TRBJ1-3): SAVISQKPSRDICQRGTSLTIQCQVDSQVTMMFWYRQQPGQSLTLIATANQGSEATYESGFVIDKFPISRPNLTFSTLTVSNMSPEDSSIYLCSVLYGQGATGNTIYFGEGSWLTVV.

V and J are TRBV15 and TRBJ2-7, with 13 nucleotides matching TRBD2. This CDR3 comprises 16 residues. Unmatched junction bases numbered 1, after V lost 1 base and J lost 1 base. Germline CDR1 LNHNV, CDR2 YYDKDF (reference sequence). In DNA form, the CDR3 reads TGTGCCACCAGCAGAGGGGGACTAGCGGGATCCTACGAGCAGTACTTC. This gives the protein CATSRGGLAGSYEQYF.

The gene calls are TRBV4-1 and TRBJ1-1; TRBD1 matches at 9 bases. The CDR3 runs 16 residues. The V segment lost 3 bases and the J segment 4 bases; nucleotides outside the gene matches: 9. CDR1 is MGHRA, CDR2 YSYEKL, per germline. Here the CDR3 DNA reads TGCGCCAGCAGCCATGACCGGGACAGGGAATCCACTGAAGCTTTCTTT. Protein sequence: CASSHDRDRESTEAFF.

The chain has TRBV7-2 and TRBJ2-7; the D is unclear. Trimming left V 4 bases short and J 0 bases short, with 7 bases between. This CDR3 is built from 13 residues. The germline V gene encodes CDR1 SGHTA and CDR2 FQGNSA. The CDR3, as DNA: TGTGCCAGCAGCTCCTACTACTCCTACGAGCAGTACTTC. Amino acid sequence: CASSSYYSYEQYF.

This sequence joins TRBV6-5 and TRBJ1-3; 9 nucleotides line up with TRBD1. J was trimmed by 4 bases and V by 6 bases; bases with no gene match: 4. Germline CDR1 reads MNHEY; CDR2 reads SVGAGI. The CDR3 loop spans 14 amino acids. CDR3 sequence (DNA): TGTGCCAGCAGGGGGACAGGGTCCGGAAACACCATATATTTT. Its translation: CASRGTGSGNTIYF.

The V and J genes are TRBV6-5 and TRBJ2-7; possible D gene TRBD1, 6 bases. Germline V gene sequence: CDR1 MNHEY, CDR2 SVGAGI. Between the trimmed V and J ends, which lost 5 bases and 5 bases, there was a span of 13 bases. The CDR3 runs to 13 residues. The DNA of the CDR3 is TGTGCCAGCAGTCCTAGTACAGGGCACGAGCAGTACTTC. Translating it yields CASSPSTGHEQYF.

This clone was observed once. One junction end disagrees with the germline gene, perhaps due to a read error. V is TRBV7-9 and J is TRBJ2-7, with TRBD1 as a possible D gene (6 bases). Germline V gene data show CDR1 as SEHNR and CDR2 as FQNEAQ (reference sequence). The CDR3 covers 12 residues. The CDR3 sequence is CSSSLTGHEQYF. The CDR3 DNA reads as TGTTCCAGCAGCTTAACAGGGCATGAGCAGTACTTC.

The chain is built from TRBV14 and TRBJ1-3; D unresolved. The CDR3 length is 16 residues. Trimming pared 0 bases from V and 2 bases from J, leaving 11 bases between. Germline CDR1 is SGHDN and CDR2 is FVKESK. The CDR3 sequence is CASSQDRWQAGNTIYF. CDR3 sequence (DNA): TGTGCCAGCAGCCAAGATCGTTGGCAGGCTGGAAACACCATATATTTT.

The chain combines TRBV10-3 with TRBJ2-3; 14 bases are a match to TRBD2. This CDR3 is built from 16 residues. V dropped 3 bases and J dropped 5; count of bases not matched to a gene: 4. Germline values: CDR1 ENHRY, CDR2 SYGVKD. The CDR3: CAISEGGTSGRDTQYF. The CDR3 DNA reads TGTGCCATCAGTGAAGGGGGGACTAGCGGGAGAGATACGCAGTATTTT.

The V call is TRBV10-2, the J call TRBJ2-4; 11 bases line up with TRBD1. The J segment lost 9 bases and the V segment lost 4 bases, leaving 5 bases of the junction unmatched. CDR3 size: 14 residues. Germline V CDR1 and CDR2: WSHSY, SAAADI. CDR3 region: CASSARDRGVIQYF. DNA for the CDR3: TGCGCCAGCAGTGCCCGGGACAGGGGGGTCATTCAGTACTTC.

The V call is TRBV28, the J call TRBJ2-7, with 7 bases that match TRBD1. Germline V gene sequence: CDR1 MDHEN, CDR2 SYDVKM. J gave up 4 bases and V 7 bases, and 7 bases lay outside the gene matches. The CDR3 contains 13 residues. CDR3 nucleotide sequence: TGTGCCAGCACCCGGGACAGCGATTACGAGCAGTACTTC. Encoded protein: CASTRDSDYEQYF.

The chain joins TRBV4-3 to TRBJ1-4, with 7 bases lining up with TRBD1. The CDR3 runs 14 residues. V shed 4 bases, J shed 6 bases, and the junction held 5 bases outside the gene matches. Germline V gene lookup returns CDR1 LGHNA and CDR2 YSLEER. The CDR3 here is CASSLDRAYEKLFF. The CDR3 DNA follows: TGCGCCAGCAGCCTAGACAGGGCGTATGAAAAACTGTTTTTT.

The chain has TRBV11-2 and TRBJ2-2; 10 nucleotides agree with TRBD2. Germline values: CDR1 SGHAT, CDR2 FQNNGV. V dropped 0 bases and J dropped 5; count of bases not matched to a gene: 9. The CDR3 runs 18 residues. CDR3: CASSLEVIALAGTGELFF. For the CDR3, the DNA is TGTGCCAGCAGCTTAGAAGTGATTGCACTAGCGGGAACCGGGGAGCTGTTTTTT.

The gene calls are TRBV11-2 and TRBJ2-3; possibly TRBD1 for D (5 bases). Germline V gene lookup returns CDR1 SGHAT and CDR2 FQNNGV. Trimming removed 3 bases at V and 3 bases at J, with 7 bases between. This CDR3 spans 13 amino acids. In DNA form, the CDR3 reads TGTGCCAGCAGCTTTTCAGGGACAGATACGCAGTATTTT. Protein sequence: CASSFSGTDTQYF.

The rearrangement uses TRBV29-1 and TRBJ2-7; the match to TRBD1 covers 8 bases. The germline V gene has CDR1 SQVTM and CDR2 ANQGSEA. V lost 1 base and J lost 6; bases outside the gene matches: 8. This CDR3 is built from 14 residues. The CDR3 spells CSVEGQGADFEQYF. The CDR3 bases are TGCAGCGTTGAAGGCCAGGGGGCGGATTTCGAGCAGTACTTC.

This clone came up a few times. CDR3 residues: CASNRDGTGGPQHF. CDR3 nucleotides: TGTGCCAGCAACCGGGACGGGACAGGGGGGCCCCAGCATTTT. The chain combines TRBV2 with TRBJ1-5; TRBD1 agrees at 11 bases. Unmatched junction bases numbered 8, after V lost 7 bases and J lost 9 bases. CDR3 length equals 14 residues. Germline V gives CDR1 SNHLY, CDR2 FYNNEI.

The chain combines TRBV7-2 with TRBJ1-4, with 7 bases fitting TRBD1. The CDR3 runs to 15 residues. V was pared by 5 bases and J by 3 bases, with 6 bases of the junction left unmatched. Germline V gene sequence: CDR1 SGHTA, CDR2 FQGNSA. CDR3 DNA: TGTGCCAGCAGCATACCGACAGGGCCTAATGAAAAACTGTTTTTT. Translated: CASSIPTGPNEKLFF.

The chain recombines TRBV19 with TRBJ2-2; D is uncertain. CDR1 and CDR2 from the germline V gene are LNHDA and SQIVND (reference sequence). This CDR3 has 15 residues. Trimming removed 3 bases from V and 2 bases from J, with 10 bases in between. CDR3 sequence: CASSMHTSNTGELFF. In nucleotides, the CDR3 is TGTGCCAGTAGTATGCACACCTCAAACACCGGGGAGCTGTTTTTT.

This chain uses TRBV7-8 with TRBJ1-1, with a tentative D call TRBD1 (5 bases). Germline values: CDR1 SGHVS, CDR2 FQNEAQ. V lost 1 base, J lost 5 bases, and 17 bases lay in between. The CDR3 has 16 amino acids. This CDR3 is CASSLVGWGGETEAFF. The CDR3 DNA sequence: TGTGCCAGCAGCTTAGTGGGTTGGGGGGGGGAGACTGAAGCTTTCTTT.

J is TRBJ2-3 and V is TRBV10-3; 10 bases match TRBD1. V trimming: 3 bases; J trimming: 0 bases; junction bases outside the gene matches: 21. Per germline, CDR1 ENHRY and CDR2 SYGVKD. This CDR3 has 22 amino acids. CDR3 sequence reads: CAISDPLLRQGARRNSTDTQYF. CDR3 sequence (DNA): TGTGCCATCAGTGATCCCCTGCTCCGACAGGGGGCGAGGCGGAATAGCACAGATACGCAGTATTTT.

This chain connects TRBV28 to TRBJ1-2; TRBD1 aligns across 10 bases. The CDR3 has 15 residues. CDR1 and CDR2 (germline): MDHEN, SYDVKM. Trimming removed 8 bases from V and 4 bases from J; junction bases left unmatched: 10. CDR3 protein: CASGTEGQGSYGYTF. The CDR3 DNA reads TGTGCCAGCGGAACCGAGGGACAGGGGAGCTATGGCTACACCTTC.

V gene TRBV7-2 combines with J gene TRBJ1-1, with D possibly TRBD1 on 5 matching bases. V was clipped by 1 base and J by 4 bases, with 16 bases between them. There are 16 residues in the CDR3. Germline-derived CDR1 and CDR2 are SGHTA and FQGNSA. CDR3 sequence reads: CASSLVLGGWITEAFF. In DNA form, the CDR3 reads TGTGCCAGCAGCTTAGTTTTGGGGGGATGGATCACTGAAGCTTTCTTT. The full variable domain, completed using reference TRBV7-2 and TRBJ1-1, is GAGVSQSPSNKVTEKGKDVELRCDPISGHTALYWYRQSLGQGLEFLIYFQGNSAPDKSGLPSDRFSAERTGGSVSTLTIQRTQQEDSAVYLCASSLVLGGWITEAFFGQGTRLTVV.

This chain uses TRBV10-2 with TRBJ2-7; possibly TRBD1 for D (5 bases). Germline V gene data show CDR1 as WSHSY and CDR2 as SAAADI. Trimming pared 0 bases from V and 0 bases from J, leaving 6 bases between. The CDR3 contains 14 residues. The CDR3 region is CASSESGHSYEQYF. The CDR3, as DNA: TGCGCCAGCAGTGAGTCAGGACACTCCTACGAGCAGTACTTC.

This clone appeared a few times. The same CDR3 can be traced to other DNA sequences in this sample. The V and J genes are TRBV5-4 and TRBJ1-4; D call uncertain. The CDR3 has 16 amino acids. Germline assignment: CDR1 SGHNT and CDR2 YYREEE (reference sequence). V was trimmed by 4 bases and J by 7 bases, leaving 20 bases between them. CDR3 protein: CASSRGEGGGREKLFF. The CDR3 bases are TGTGCCAGCAGCCGTGGCGAGGGAGGAGGGCGTGAAAAACTGTTTTTT.

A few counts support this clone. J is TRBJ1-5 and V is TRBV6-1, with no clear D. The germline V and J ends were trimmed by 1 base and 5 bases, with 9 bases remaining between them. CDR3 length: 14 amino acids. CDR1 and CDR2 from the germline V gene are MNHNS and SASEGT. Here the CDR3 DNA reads TGTGCCAGCAGTGAAGTCGCGGGGTATCAGCCCCAGCATTTT. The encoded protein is CASSEVAGYQPQHF.

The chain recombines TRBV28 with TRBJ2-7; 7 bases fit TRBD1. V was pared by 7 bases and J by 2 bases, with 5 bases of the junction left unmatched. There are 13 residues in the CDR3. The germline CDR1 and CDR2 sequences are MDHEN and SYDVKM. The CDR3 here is CASKGTETYEQYF. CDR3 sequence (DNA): TGTGCCAGCAAAGGGACAGAGACCTACGAGCAGTACTTC.

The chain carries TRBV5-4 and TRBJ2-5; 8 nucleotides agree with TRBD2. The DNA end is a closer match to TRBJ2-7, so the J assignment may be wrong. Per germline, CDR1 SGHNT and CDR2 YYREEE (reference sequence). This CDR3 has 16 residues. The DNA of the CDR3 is TGTGCCAGCAGCCCAACGGGAGGGGGACCCACCTACGAGCAGTACTTC. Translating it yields CASSPTGGGPTYEQYF.

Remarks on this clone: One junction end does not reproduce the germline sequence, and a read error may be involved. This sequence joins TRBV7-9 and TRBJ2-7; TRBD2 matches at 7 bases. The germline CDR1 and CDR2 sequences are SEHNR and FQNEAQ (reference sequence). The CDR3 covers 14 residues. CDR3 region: CSSSLSLLAGEQYF. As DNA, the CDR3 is TGTTCCAGCAGCTTATCCCTCTTAGCGGGCGAGCAGTACTTC. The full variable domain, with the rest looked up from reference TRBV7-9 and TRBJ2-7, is DTGVSQNPRHKITKRGQNVTFRCDPISEHNRLYWYRQTLGQGPEFLTYFQNEAQLEKSRLLSDRFSAERPKGSFSTLEIQRTEQGDSAMYLCSSSLSLLAGEQYFGPGTRLTVT.

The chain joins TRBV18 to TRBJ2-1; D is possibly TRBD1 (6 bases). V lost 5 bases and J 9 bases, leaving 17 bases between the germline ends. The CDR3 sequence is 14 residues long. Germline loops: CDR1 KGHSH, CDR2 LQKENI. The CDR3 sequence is CASSSGTRGSEQFF. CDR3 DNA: TGTGCCAGCTCATCCGGGACGAGGGGGTCTGAGCAGTTCTTC.